Below, 25 T cell receptor beta chains from the same sample are listed, as sequenced in a study of blood T cell repertoires in COVID-19. Profiled with immunoSEQ multiplex PCR; TCRdb holds only in-frame clones, not every one. This sample has around 330,000 clones, with under 95% found just once. Sequenced sample: PBMCs or T cells enriched from blood (not recorded which). Receptors were obtained from a man between 60 and 70 years old who had recovered from COVID-19.

The chain is built from TRBV21-1 and TRBJ1-1; the table gives TRBD1 as D, unverified against the DNA. TRBV21-1 is a recognized pseudogene. The CDR3 runs 22 residues. The CDR3 spells CASSKHSPGTGVLLGGNTEAFF. In DNA form, the CDR3 reads TGTGCCAGCAGCAAACACTCCCCCGGGACAGGGGTTTTGCTAGGGGGGAACACTGAAGCTTTCTTT.

CDR3 region: CASSSSAGPQHF. CDR3 bases: TGTGCCAGCAGCTCGTCGGCAGGGCCCCAGCATTTT. The V call is TRBV11-2, the J call TRBJ1-5; D call uncertain. Germline V lookup: CDR1 SGHAT, CDR2 FQNNGV. The V gene lost 4 bases and the J gene lost 9 bases, with 10 bases spanning the gap. This CDR3 has 12 amino acids.

The table lists this clone with a count of one. The gene calls are TRBV9 and TRBJ1-6; D call uncertain. Germline assignment: CDR1 SGDLS and CDR2 YYNGEE. The CDR3 sequence is 15 residues long. Trimming cost V 0 bases and J 7 bases, with 11 bases left between them. Here the CDR3 DNA reads TGTGCCAGCAGCGTAGATGTGGGCCCCAATTCACCCCTCCACTTT. Encoded protein: CASSVDVGPNSPLHF.

This chain connects TRBV5-1 to TRBJ2-7; tentative D call: TRBD1 (5 bases). Trimming removed 4 bases from V and 3 bases from J, with 11 bases in between. Germline-derived CDR1 and CDR2 are SGHRS and YFSETQ. The CDR3 consists of 13 residues. The CDR3 reads CASSPPQGYEQYF. DNA for the CDR3: TGCGCCAGCAGCCCTCCGCAGGGCTACGAGCAGTACTTC.

This clone was found once. This chain uses TRBV25-1 with TRBJ2-1, with a possible D match to TRBD2 (6 bases). The CDR3 contains 16 residues. CDR1 is MGHDK, CDR2 SYGVNS, per germline. The ends were cut back, 3 bases at V and 4 bases at J, with 16 bases in the middle. The CDR3 region is CASSDSVLGLYNEQFF. DNA for the CDR3: TGTGCCAGCAGTGATAGTGTTCTGGGACTTTACAATGAGCAGTTCTTC.

The chain carries TRBV7-2 and TRBJ2-3; 8 bases agree with TRBD2. The CDR3 has 16 residues. Germline V gives CDR1 SGHTA, CDR2 FQGNSA. The V segment lost 5 bases and the J segment 0 bases; nucleotides outside the gene matches: 7. CDR3 region: CASSPGAGGSTDTQYF. The CDR3 region has the DNA TGTGCCAGCAGCCCTGGGGCGGGGGGAAGCACAGATACGCAGTATTTT.

The chain combines TRBV2 with TRBJ1-5; 10 bases fit TRBD1. Germline lookup yields CDR1 SNHLY and CDR2 FYNNEI. This CDR3 has 14 residues. With V trimmed by 6 bases and J by 6 bases, 5 bases remained unmatched. CDR3 protein: CASSRDRGFQPQHF. In DNA, the CDR3 is TGTGCCAGCAGCCGGGACAGGGGATTTCAGCCCCAGCATTTT.

The gene calls are TRBV5-6 and TRBJ1-4; TRBD1 might be the D (6 bases). Trimming stripped 2 bases from V and 2 bases from J, with 16 bases between. The CDR3 totals 17 residues. CDR1 and CDR2 (germline): SGHDT, YYEEEE. CDR3 sequence (DNA): TGTGCCAGCAGCTTCCACAGGGCCCCTGGCACTAATGAAAAACTGTTTTTT. Amino acid sequence: CASSFHRAPGTNEKLFF.

J is TRBJ2-2 and V is TRBV5-5, with no clear D. The V end was cut by 3 bases, the J end by 4 bases, with 13 bases between. The CDR3 length is 15 residues. The germline V gene has CDR1 SGHKS and CDR2 YYEKEE (reference sequence). CDR3 sequence: CASSWLEYSTGELFF. Written as DNA, the CDR3 is TGTGCCAGCAGCTGGCTGGAGTATAGCACCGGGGAGCTGTTTTTT.

The chain has TRBV7-2 and TRBJ2-1, with D possibly TRBD2 on 7 matching bases. The germline gives CDR1 SGHTA, CDR2 FQGNSA. Trimming removed 5 bases from V and 9 bases from J, with 23 bases in between. The CDR3 spans 16 residues. CDR3 nucleotide sequence: TGTGCCAGCAGCCCTCAACAGGGACTAAGAAGAAGTGAGCAGTTCTTC. Translation: CASSPQQGLRRSEQFF.

The chain couples TRBV4-2 to TRBJ2-7, with 11 bases matching TRBD1. CDR1 and CDR2 (germline): LGHNA, YNFKEQ. Trimming took 0 bases from V and 3 from J; bases not matched to a gene: 1. The CDR3 runs to 15 residues. The CDR3 DNA reads as TGTGCCAGCAGCCAAGAGGGACAGGGGGTCTACGAGCAGTACTTC. Translation: CASSQEGQGVYEQYF.

This chain connects TRBV24-1 to TRBJ2-1, with TRBD2 matching over 7 bases. There are 17 residues in the CDR3. Germline trimming cut 3 bases from V and 5 bases from J; bases unmatched to any gene: 12. Germline V gives CDR1 KGHDR, CDR2 SFDVKD. The CDR3 loop is CATSDARDYRANNEQFF. The CDR3 region has the DNA TGTGCCACCAGTGATGCAAGGGACTATCGGGCTAACAATGAGCAGTTCTTC.

The rearrangement links TRBV14 to TRBJ2-1; D unresolved. V lost 4 bases and J lost 2, with 12 bases in between. CDR3 size: 15 residues. The germline V gene encodes CDR1 SGHDN and CDR2 FVKESK. CDR3 in DNA: TGTGCCAGCAGCCCTACCATCCTTACCTACAATGAGCAGTTCTTC. Translating it yields CASSPTILTYNEQFF.

The chain recombines TRBV30 with TRBJ1-2, with 8 bases aligning to TRBD1. CDR3 size: 17 residues. Germline CDR1 is GTSNPN and CDR2 is SVGIG (reference sequence). V shed 0 bases and J 4 bases; nucleotides not matched to a gene: 13. CDR3: CAWSVPDRALFRYGYTF. CDR3 coding DNA: TGTGCCTGGAGTGTCCCGGACAGGGCACTTTTTCGCTATGGCTACACCTTC.

The chain is built from TRBV5-6 and TRBJ2-3; D is perhaps TRBD2 (6 bases). Trimming left V 1 base short and J 10 bases short, with 22 bases between. The length of the CDR3 is 16 residues. The germline gives CDR1 SGHDT, CDR2 YYEEEE. The CDR3: CASSLIPGDNRYAQYF. In DNA form, the CDR3 reads TGTGCCAGCAGCTTGATTCCGGGGGATAATAGATACGCGCAGTATTTT.

The chain has TRBV6-2 or TRBV6-3 and TRBJ2-7; tentative D call: TRBD2 (6 bases). This CDR3 is 15 amino acids long. CDR1 and CDR2 from the germline V gene are MNHEY and SVGEGT. Trimming took off 6 bases at V and 3 bases at J, with 18 bases between the two ends. In DNA, the CDR3 is TGTGCCAGCAGCCGTCCTCGGGGGTCGGGCTACGAGCAGTACTTC. Protein sequence: CASSRPRGSGYEQYF.

This clone appeared a single time. The chain combines TRBV19 with TRBJ1-5; 7 bases align to TRBD1. The V and J ends lost 4 bases and 1 base, in that order; junction bases with no gene match: 7. The CDR3 loop spans 16 amino acids. CDR1 and CDR2 (germline): LNHDA, SQIVND (reference sequence). The CDR3 nucleotides read TGTGCCAGTAGTAGGGACAGCCGTTTAAGCAATCAGCCCCAGCATTTT. It yields the protein CASSRDSRLSNQPQHF.

This chain links TRBV7-2 with TRBJ2-5, with TRBD2 matching 12 bases. This CDR3 spans 15 amino acids. The germline V gene encodes CDR1 SGHTA and CDR2 FQGNSA. V was clipped by 4 bases and J by 5 bases; unmatched bases: 5. The CDR3 DNA sequence: TGTGCCAGCAGCTCGACTAGCGGGGGTTGGGAGACCCAGTACTTC. Amino acid sequence: CASSSTSGGWETQYF. The variable domain in full, completed from reference TRBV7-2 and TRBJ2-5, reads GAGVSQSPSNKVTEKGKDVELRCDPISGHTALYWYRQSLGQGLEFLIYFQGNSAPDKSGLPSDRFSAERTGGSVSTLTIQRTQQEDSAVYLCASSSTSGGWETQYFGPGTRLLVL.

The rearrangement links TRBV6-5 to TRBJ1-5, with D possibly TRBD1 on 5 matching bases. Trimming took 2 bases from V and 4 from J, leaving 12 bases between them. The CDR3 is 15 amino acids. Germline lookup yields CDR1 MNHEY and CDR2 SVGAGI. CDR3 loop: CASSYGGAGNQPQHF. The CDR3 nucleotides are TGTGCCAGCAGTTACGGAGGGGCCGGTAATCAGCCCCAGCATTTT.

The V and J genes are TRBV4-2 and TRBJ1-1; the D gene is possibly TRBD1 (5 bases). The V gene lost 2 bases and the J gene lost 4 bases, with 8 bases spanning the gap. CDR1 and CDR2 (germline): LGHNA, YNFKEQ. There are 13 residues in the CDR3. In DNA form, the CDR3 reads TGTGCCAGCAGCCAAAAGACAGCCACTGAAGCTTTCTTT. It encodes CASSQKTATEAFF.

V gene TRBV7-3 combines with J gene TRBJ2-7; tentatively, D is TRBD1 (7 bases). Trimming cost V 1 base and J 3 bases, with 10 bases left between them. The CDR3 has 14 amino acids. The germline V gene has CDR1 SGHTA and CDR2 FQGTGA. The chain's CDR3 is CASSLSGTDYEQYF. The CDR3 bases are TGTGCCAGCAGCTTAAGCGGGACAGACTACGAGCAGTACTTC. The complete variable domain, with remaining parts taken from reference TRBV7-3 and TRBJ2-7, reads GAGVSQTPSNKVTEKGKYVELRCDPISGHTALYWYRQSLGQGPEFLIYFQGTGAADDSGLPNDRFFAVRPEGSVSTLKIQRTERGDSAVYLCASSLSGTDYEQYFGPGTRLTVT.

This clone appeared once. The gene calls are TRBV20-1 and TRBJ2-5; D is ambiguous. CDR1 and CDR2 from the germline V gene are DFQATT and SNEGSKA (reference sequence). This CDR3 has 11 residues. Trimming removed 6 bases from V and 5 bases from J, with 10 bases in between. Here the CDR3 DNA reads TGCAGTGCCCCCCTCGGGGAGACCCAGTACTTC. This encodes CSAPLGETQYF.

As DNA, the CDR3 is TGTGCCAGCAGCCAAGTTCGCAGTGAAGCTTTCTTT. This codes for CASSQVRSEAFF. The chain recombines TRBV3-1 (or the pseudogene TRBV3-2) with TRBJ1-1, with D hard to call. The CDR3 is 12 amino acids. V gave up 1 base and J gave up 7 bases, with 7 bases separating them. Per germline, CDR1 LGHDT and CDR2 YNNKEL (reference sequence).

This clone was recorded only once. The V call is TRBV5-1, the J call TRBJ2-1; 16 nucleotides align to TRBD2. Germline CDR1 and CDR2: SGHRS and YFSETQ. The CDR3 is made up of 17 amino acids. V gave up 4 bases and J gave up 4 bases; unmatched junction bases: 5. CDR3 loop: CASSPGLAGGGYNEQFF. The DNA of the CDR3 is TGCGCCAGCAGCCCGGGACTAGCGGGAGGGGGTTACAATGAGCAGTTCTTC.

The chain carries TRBV6-5 and TRBJ2-3; the D gene is possibly TRBD1 (5 bases). CDR3 length: 13 residues. Trimming cost V 7 bases and J 5 bases, with 13 bases left between them. Germline V gene lookup returns CDR1 MNHEY and CDR2 SVGAGI. The CDR3 nucleotides read TGTGCCAGCACCACACCTAGGGGAGATACGCAGTATTTT. As protein: CASTTPRGDTQYF.